The rows below give T cell receptor beta chains drawn from one sample of a study of shared clonotypes between healthy human individuals. The data were produced by immunoSEQ multiplex PCR, yet TCRdb's version contains in-frame clones alone and is incomplete. The table records 490,000 or so clones, around 79% of them present only once. The sample taken for sequencing was PBMCs. All receptors derive from a woman aged 40 to 50 in good health. Some clones in this sample may be carry-over from other donors' samples. CDR3s include the opening cysteine and the closing phenylalanine or tryptophan. A D gene is named only where the DNA matches it firmly. Expanded clones are given a class, and other clones once, few, many or no size at all.

abundance,j_gene,v_gene,d_gene,CDR3nt,CDR3aa
.,TRBJ2-1,TRBV5-4,TRBD2,TGTGCCAGCAGCTATAGCGGGAACCCCTACAATGAGCAGTTCTTC,CASSYSGNPYNEQFF
.,TRBJ1-3,TRBV9,.,TGTGCCAGCAGCGTAGAGCATTCTGGAAACACCATATATTTT,CASSVEHSGNTIYF
.,TRBJ1-1,TRBV19,.,TGTGCCAGTAGTATATTACTGCAGAACACTGAAGCTTTCTTT,CASSILLQNTEAFF
.,TRBJ2-7,TRBV18,TRBD2,TGTGCCAGCTCACCACGGGGGGGCTCCTACGAGCAGTACTTC,CASSPRGGSYEQYF
.,TRBJ2-7,TRBV4-3,.,TGCGCCAGCAGCCAAGAAGGACAGTCCGGGGAGCAGTACTTC,CASSQEGQSGEQYF
.,TRBJ1-2,TRBV14,.,TGTGCCAGCAGCCAAGTGGCAGGGGAGTATGGCTACACCTTC,CASSQVAGEYGYTF
.,TRBJ1-1,TRBV15,.,TGTGCCACCAGCAGAGATCGATGGGGGAACACTGAAGCTTTCTTT,CATSRDRWGNTEAFF
.,TRBJ2-1,TRBV10-3,TRBD2,TGTGCCATCAGGGAAACAAGCGGGAGCTACAATGAGCAGTTCTTC,CAIRETSGSYNEQFF
.,TRBJ2-7,TRBV28,TRBD1,TGTGCCAGCAGCTTGGACAGGGGGAGCTACGAGCAGTACTTC,CASSLDRGSYEQYF
few,TRBJ2-7,TRBV6-1,TRBD1,TGTGCCAGCAGTGGGGGCGAAGAGGGGGCTTTTGAGCAGTACTTC,CASSGGEEGAFEQYF
few,TRBJ2-3,TRBV5-4,.,TGTGCCAGCAGCGCGGGTGCAACAGATACGCAGTATTTT,CASSAGATDTQYF
.,TRBJ1-2,TRBV28,.,TGTGCCAGCAGTTTAAGACAGTTCTATGGCTACACCTTC,CASSLRQFYGYTF
.,TRBJ2-1,TRBV9,.,TGTGCCAGCAGCGTAGCCCCCCGGGGGCTTGGCAATGAGCAGTTCTTC,CASSVAPRGLGNEQFF
.,TRBJ2-3,TRBV10-3,TRBD2,TGTGCCATCAGTGAGTCGGGGCAGGGAGGGACAGATACGCAGTATTTT,CAISESGQGGTDTQYF
.,TRBJ1-1,TRBV29-1,.,TGCAGCGTCCTAGGGAGTTTCGCTGAAGCTTTCTTT,CSVLGSFAEAFF
.,TRBJ2-7,TRBV18,TRBD2,TGTGCCAGCTCACGAGGGACTAGCTACGAGCAGTACTTC,CASSRGTSYEQYF
.,TRBJ1-3,TRBV7-2,.,TGTGCCAGCAGCCCGGGACGGGGACGCTCTGGAAACACCATATATTTT,CASSPGRGRSGNTIYF
few,TRBJ2-7,TRBV30,.,TGTGCCTGGACGGGCTCTGACGAGCAGTACTTC,CAWTGSDEQYF
few,TRBJ1-5,TRBV4-3,.,TGCGCCAGCAGCCAAGATCTGAGTCAGCCCCAGCATTTT,CASSQDLSQPQHF
.,TRBJ2-5,TRBV5-4,TRBD2,TGTGCCAGCAGCTTGGCTCCGGGAGCGGGGGAGACCCAGTACTTC,CASSLAPGAGETQYF
few,TRBJ1-4,TRBV16,.,TGTGCCAGCAGCCGCTCGCTCGGGGCTAGTGAAAAACTGTTTTTT,CASSRSLGASEKLFF
.,TRBJ2-5,TRBV15,.,TGTGCCACCAGCAGAGATCTACAGGGCCAAGAGACCCAGTACTTC,CATSRDLQGQETQYF
.,TRBJ2-7,TRBV27,.,TGTGCCAGCAGTCTGACAGATTCCTACGAGCAGTACTTC,CASSLTDSYEQYF
.,TRBJ2-3,TRBV9,.,TGTGCCAGCAGCGTAGTCGGAGGGAGCGCAGATACGCAGTATTTT,CASSVVGGSADTQYF
.,TRBJ2-2,TRBV18,.,TGTGCCAGCTCACCAAGGGGGGTGACCGGGGAGCTGTTTTTT,CASSPRGVTGELFF
.,TRBJ2-3,TRBV2,TRBD1,TGTGCCAGCAGTGTAGGGGGACAGGGAGGCACAGATACGCAGTATTTT,CASSVGGQGGTDTQYF
.,TRBJ2-1,TRBV25-1,.,TGTGCCAGCAGTGAATTAAGGGTTAATGAGCAGTTCTTC,CASSELRVNEQFF
.,TRBJ2-5,TRBV5-4,.,TGTGCCAGCAGCTTGGGTCTCAGCCTAGAGACCCAGTACTTC,CASSLGLSLETQYF
.,TRBJ2-1,TRBV7-9,TRBD2,TGTGCCAGCAGCATAATACCAGGACTAGCGGGAGACTCCTACAATGAGCAGTTCTTC,CASSIIPGLAGDSYNEQFF
.,TRBJ2-1,TRBV28,.,TGTGCCAGCGAGGCGGAAACATTTTACAATGAGCAGTTCTTC,CASEAETFYNEQFF
once,TRBJ1-4,TRBV5-4,TRBD1,TGTGCCAGCAGTCAGGGAGGGGACAGCCCTAATGAAAAACTGTTTTTT,CASSQGGDSPNEKLFF
.,TRBJ1-5,TRBV19,.,TGTGCCAGTAGTATGGCAGGCCTGAATCAGCCCCAGCATTTT,CASSMAGLNQPQHF
.,TRBJ2-5,TRBV30,TRBD2,TGTGCCTGGAGTGTAGTACTAGCGGAGGGGGAGCAGTACTTC,CAWSVVLAEGEQYF
.,TRBJ2-2,TRBV27,TRBD1,TGTGCCAGCAGTTTAGACATACAGGGGGGAGGGAACACCGGGGAGCTGTTTTTT,CASSLDIQGGGNTGELFF
.,TRBJ2-3,TRBV7-9,.,TGTGCCAGCAGCACCGGTCTTTCCCCTTTAGCGAGTTCCACAGATACGCAGTATTTT,CASSTGLSPLASSTDTQYF
.,TRBJ1-2,TRBV10-3,.,TGTGCCATCAGTGAGCCGGCCGGGGAAGGAGGAGGCTACACCTTC,CAISEPAGEGGGYTF
.,TRBJ2-1,TRBV7-8,TRBD2,TGTGCCAGCAGCTTACAACCTAGCGGACTCTACAATGAGCAGTTCTTC,CASSLQPSGLYNEQFF
.,TRBJ2-7,TRBV18,TRBD1,TGTGCCAGCTCACCTAAGGGGGCTGGTGTCTACGAGCAGTACTTC,CASSPKGAGVYEQYF
.,TRBJ2-7,TRBV9,TRBD2,TGTGCCAGCAGCGCCCATAGCGGGAACTACGAGCAGTACTTC,CASSAHSGNYEQYF
.,TRBJ2-7,TRBV7-2,.,TGCGCCAGCAGCCAAGCAGCCGAGGTCTCCTACGAGCAGTACTTC,CASSQAAEVSYEQYF
.,TRBJ2-5,TRBV29-1,.,TGCAGCGTACGAAAAGGGGGTTTGGGTGAGACCCAGTACTTC,CSVRKGGLGETQYF
.,TRBJ2-7,TRBV7-8,.,TGTGCCAGCAGCTTCCTTGGTGCCGGGACCTACGAGCAGTACTTC,CASSFLGAGTYEQYF
.,TRBJ1-2,TRBV10-3,TRBD1,TGTGCCATCCAGCCTTCCCACTCAGGGGGTGGCTACACCTTC,CAIQPSHSGGGYTF
.,TRBJ1-4,TRBV28,TRBD1,TGTGCCAGCAGTTCCAACCTGGGGACAGGTGAAAAACTGTTTTTT,CASSSNLGTGEKLFF
.,TRBJ1-1,TRBV18,.,TGTGCCAGCTCACCTTCCCGGGACACCCCCCAAGCTTTCTTT,CASSPSRDTPQAFF
.,TRBJ2-7,TRBV6-5,.,TGTGCCAGCAGTTACTCGGTCTCCTACGAGCAGTACTTC,CASSYSVSYEQYF
.,TRBJ1-5,TRBV30,TRBD1,TGTGCCTGGTCGACAGGGATCAGTCAGCCCCAGCATTTT,CAWSTGISQPQHF
.,TRBJ2-5,TRBV9,.,TGTGCCAGCAGCGTAGGACCCCTAGGGTCAGAGACCCAGTACTTC,CASSVGPLGSETQYF
.,TRBJ2-3,TRBV5-1,TRBD2,TGCGCCAGCAGCTTGGACCCTAAAACTAGCGTCGGCACAGATACGCAGTATTTT,CASSLDPKTSVGTDTQYF
.,TRBJ2-5,TRBV9,TRBD2,TGTGCCAGTTCGCGGGGGGCCGAGACCCAGTACTTC,CASSRGAETQYF
.,TRBJ1-2,TRBV9,TRBD1,TGTGCCAGCAGCGTAGCGGTACAGGGGAACTATGGCTACACCTTC,CASSVAVQGNYGYTF
.,TRBJ2-7,TRBV14,.,TGTGCCAGCAGCCAAGGTGTCAGTGGGACCTACGAGCAGTACTTC,CASSQGVSGTYEQYF
.,TRBJ1-1,TRBV7-9,TRBD1,TGTGCCAGCAGCTTGGGGGGACAGGGGAACACTGAAGCTTTCTTT,CASSLGGQGNTEAFF